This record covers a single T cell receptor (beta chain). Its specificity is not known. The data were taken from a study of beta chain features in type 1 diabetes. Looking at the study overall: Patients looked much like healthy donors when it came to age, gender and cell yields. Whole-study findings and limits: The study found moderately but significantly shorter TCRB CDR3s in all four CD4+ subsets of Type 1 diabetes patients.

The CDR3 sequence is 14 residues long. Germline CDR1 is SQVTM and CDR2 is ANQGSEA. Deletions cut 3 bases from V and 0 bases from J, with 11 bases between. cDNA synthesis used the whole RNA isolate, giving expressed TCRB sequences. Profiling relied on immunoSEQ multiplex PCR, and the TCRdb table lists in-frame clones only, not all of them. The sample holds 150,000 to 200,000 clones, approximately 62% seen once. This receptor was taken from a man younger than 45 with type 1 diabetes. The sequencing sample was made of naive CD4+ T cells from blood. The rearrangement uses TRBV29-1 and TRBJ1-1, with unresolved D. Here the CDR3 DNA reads TGCAGCGTTGATCGTGCGGGGATGAACACTGAAGCTTTCTTT. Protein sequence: CSVDRAGMNTEAFF.